This TCR beta chain was retrieved from a study of T cells in Graves' hyperthyroidism and ophthalmopathy. Regions amplified from RNA transcripts were the TCR beta CDR3 regions. A first-round RT-PCR of the TCR CDR3 used the HTBI primer set. One entry per CDR3 protein results from TCRdb running MiXCR on the multiplex PCR reads. The sample consists of fewer than 750,000 distinct CDR3 sequences, roughly 14% of them appearing once. The J segment lost 4 bases and the V segment lost 5 bases, leaving 13 bases of the junction unmatched. This CDR3 has 18 residues. Germline CDR1 is SGHTA and CDR2 is FQGTGA. This clonotype appeared a few times.

Source material: blood. The genes are TRBV7-3 and TRBJ2-1; 11 bases fit TRBD2. This TCR came from a woman between 45 and 60 years old with Graves' ophthalmopathy. CDR3 DNA sequence: TGTGCCAGCAGCCCGCTCTCTCTAGCGGGAGGCCAGTACAATGAGCAGTTCTTC. Amino acids: CASSPLSLAGGQYNEQFF.